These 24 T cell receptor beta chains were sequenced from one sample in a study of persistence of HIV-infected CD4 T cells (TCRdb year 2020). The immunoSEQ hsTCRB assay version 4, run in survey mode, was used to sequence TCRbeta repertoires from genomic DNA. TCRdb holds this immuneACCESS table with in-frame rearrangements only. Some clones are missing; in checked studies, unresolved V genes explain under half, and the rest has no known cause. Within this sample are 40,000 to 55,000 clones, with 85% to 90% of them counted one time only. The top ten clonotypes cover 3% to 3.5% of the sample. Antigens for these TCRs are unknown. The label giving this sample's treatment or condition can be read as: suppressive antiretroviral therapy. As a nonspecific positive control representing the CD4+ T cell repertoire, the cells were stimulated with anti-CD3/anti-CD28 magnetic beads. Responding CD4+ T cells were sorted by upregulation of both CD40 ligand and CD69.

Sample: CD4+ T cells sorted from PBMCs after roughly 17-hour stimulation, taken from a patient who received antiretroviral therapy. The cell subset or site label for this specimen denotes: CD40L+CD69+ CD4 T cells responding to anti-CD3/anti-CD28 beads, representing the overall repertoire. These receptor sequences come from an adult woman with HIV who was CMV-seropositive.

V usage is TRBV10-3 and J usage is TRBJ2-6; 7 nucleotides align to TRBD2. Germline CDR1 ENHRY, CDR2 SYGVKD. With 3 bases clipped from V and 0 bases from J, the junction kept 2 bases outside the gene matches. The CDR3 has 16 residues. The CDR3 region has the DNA TGTGCCATCAGTGATGGGGGGGGCTCTGGGGCCAACGTCCTGACTTTC. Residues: CAISDGGGSGANVLTF.

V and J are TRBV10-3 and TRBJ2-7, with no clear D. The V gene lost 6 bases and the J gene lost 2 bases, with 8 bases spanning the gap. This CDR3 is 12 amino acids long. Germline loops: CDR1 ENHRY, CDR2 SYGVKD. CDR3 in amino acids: CAIRAGAYEQYF. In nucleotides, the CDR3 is TGTGCCATCAGGGCAGGAGCCTACGAGCAGTACTTC.

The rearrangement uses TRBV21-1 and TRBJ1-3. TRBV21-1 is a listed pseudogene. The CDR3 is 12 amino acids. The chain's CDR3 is CASTQRGNTIYF. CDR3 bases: TGTGCCAGCACCCAGCGGGGAAACACCATATATTTT.

The CDR3 spells CASSLLPGTSGRGETQYF. The CDR3 region has the DNA TGTGCCAGCAGCTTACTTCCCGGGACTAGCGGTCGCGGAGAGACCCAGTACTTC. This chain connects TRBV7-2 to TRBJ2-5; 11 bases agree with TRBD2. The junction had 12 bases not matched to a gene; V was cut back by 2 bases and J by 4 bases. The V gene's germline CDR1 is SGHTA and CDR2 FQGNSA. The CDR3 has 18 amino acids. Together with reference TRBV7-2 and TRBJ2-5, the CDR3 gives the full variable domain: GAGVSQSPSNKVTEKGKDVELRCDPISGHTALYWYRQSLGQGLEFLIYFQGNSAPDKSGLPSDRFSAERTGGSVSTLTIQRTQQEDSAVYLCASSLLPGTSGRGETQYFGPGTRLLVL.

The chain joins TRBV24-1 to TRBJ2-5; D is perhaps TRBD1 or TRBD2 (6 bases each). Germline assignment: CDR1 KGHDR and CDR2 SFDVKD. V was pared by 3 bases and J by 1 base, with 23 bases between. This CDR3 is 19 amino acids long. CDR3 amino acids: CATSDIQPSRKGGQETQYF. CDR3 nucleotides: TGTGCCACCAGTGATATCCAACCCTCGAGGAAGGGGGGCCAAGAGACCCAGTACTTC.

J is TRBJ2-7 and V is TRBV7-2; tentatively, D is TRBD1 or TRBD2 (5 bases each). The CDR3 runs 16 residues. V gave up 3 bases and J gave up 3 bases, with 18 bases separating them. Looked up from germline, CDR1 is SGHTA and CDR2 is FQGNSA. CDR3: CASSFDGTNANYEQYF. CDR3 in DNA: TGTGCCAGCAGCTTTGATGGGACGAACGCAAACTACGAGCAGTACTTC.

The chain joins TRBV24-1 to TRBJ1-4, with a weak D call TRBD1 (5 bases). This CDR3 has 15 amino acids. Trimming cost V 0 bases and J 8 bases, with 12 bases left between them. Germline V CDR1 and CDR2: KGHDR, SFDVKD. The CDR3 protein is CATSDLGRVGEKLFF. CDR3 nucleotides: TGTGCCACCAGTGATTTGGGCAGGGTGGGGGAAAAACTGTTTTTT.

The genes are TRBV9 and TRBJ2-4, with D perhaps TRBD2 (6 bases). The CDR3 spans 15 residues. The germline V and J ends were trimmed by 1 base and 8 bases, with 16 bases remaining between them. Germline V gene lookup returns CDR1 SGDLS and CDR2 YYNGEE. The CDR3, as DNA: TGTGCCAGCAGCGTAACCACCAAGGGAGGCGACATTCAGTACTTC. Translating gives CASSVTTKGGDIQYF.

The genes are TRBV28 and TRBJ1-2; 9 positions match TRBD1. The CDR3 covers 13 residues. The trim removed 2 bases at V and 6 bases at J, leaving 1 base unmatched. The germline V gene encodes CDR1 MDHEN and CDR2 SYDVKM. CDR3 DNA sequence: TGTGCCAGCAGTTTAAACAGGGGGCATGGCTACACCTTC. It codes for CASSLNRGHGYTF.

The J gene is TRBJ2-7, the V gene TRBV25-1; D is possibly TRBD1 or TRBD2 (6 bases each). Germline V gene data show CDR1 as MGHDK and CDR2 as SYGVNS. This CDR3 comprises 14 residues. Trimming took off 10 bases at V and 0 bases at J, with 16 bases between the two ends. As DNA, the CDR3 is TGTGCCACCGACAACGAGGGGGGCTCCTACGAGCAGTACTTC. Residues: CATDNEGGSYEQYF.

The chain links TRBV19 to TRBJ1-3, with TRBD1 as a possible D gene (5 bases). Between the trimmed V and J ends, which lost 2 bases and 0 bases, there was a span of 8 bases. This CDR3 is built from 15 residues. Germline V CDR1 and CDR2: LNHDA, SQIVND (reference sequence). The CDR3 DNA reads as TGTGCCAGTAGTATAATAGACAGCTCTGGAAACACCATATATTTT. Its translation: CASSIIDSSGNTIYF.

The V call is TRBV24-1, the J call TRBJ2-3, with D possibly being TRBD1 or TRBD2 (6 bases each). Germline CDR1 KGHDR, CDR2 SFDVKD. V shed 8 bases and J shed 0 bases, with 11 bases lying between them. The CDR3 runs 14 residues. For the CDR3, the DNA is TGTGCCACCACCGGGGGCCGGAGCACAGATACGCAGTATTTT. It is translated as CATTGGRSTDTQYF.

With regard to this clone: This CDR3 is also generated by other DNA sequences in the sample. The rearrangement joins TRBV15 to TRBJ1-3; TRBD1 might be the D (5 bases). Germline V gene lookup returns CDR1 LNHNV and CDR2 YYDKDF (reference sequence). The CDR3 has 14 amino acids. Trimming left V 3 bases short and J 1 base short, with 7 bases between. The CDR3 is CATSRGGSGNTIYF. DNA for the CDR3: TGTGCCACCAGCAGGGGGGGTTCTGGAAACACCATATATTTT.

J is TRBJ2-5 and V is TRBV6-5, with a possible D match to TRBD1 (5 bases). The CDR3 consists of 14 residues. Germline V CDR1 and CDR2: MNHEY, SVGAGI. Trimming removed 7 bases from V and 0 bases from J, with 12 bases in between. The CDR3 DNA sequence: TGTGCCAGCACCCCTAGGGGATACCAAGAGACCCAGTACTTC. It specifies CASTPRGYQETQYF.

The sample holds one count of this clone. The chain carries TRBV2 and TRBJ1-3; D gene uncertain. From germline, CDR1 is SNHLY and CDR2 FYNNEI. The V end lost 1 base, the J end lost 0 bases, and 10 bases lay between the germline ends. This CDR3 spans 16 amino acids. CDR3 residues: CASSEVGYRSGNTIYF. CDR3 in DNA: TGTGCCAGCAGTGAAGTCGGGTACCGCTCTGGAAACACCATATATTTT.

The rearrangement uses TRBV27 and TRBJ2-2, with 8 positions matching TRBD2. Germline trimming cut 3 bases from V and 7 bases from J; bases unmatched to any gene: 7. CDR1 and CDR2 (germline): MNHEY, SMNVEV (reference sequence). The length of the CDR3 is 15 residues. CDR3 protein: CASSFYGTRDGELFF. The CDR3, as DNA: TGTGCCAGCAGTTTTTACGGGACTAGAGACGGGGAGCTGTTTTTT.

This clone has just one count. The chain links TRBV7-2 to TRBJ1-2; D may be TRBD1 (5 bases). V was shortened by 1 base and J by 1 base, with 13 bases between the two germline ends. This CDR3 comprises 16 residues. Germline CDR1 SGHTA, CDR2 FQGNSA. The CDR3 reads CASSLGGGRDNYGYTF. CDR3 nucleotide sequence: TGTGCCAGCAGCTTAGGCGGAGGCAGGGATAACTATGGCTACACCTTC.

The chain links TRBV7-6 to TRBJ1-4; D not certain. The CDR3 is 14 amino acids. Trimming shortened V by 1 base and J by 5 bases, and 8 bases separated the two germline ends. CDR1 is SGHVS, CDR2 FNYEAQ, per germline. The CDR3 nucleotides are TGTGCCAGCAGCTTAGGACGAGGGAATGAAAAACTGTTTTTT. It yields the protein CASSLGRGNEKLFF.

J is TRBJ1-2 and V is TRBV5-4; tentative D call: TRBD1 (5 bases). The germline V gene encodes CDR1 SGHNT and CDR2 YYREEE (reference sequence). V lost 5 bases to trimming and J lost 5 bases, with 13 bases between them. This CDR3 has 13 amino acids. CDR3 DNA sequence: TGTGCCAGCAGGGTGGGGACGGAGTATGGCTACACCTTC. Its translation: CASRVGTEYGYTF.

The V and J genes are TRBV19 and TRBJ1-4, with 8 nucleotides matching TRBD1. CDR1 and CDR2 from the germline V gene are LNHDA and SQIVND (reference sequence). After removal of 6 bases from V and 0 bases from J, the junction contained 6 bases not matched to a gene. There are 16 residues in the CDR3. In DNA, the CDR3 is TGTGCCAGTAGCCGACAGGGGACCCCAACTAATGAAAAACTGTTTTTT. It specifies CASSRQGTPTNEKLFF.

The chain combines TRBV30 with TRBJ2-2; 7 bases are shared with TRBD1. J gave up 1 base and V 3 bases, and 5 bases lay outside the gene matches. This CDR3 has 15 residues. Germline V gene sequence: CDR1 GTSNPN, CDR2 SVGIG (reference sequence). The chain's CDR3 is CAWRRQGMNTGELFF. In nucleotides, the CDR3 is TGTGCCTGGAGACGACAGGGAATGAACACCGGGGAGCTGTTTTTT.

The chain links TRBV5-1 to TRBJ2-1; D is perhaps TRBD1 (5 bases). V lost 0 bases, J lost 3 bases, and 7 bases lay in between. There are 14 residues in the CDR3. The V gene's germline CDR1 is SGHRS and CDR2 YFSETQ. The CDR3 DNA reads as TGCGCCAGCAGCTTGGGACAGAGCTACAATGAGCAGTTCTTC. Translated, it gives CASSLGQSYNEQFF.

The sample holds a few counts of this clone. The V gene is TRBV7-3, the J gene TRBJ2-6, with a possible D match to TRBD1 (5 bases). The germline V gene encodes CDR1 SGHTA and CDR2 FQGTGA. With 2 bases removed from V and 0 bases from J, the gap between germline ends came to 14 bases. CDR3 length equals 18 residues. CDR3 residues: CASSLHRQPYSGANVLTF. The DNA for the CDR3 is TGTGCCAGCAGCTTACACAGGCAACCTTACTCTGGGGCCAACGTCCTGACTTTC.

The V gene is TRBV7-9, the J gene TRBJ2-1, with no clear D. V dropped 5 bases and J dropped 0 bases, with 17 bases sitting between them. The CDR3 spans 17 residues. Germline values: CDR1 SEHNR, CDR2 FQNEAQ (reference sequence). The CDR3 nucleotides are TGTGCCAGCAGCCCGGCCCGCCTCTTGAGCTCCTACAATGAGCAGTTCTTC. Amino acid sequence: CASSPARLLSSYNEQFF.